This T cell receptor beta chain was identified in a study of blood T cell repertoires in COVID-19. About the research overall: COVID-19 samples, acute and convalescent, were from the United States, Italy and Spain.

Germline V lookup: CDR1 PRHDT, CDR2 FYEKMQ (reference sequence). The CDR3 runs to 17 residues. V was clipped by 1 base and J by 2 bases; unmatched bases: 2. Under the authors' procedure: Amplification from reference gene primers served as the basis for estimated nucleated cell counts. Libraries were prepared by immunoSEQ multiplex PCR; TCRdb keeps only in-frame clonotypes and omits some of them. V and J calls and clone size follow that table, whereas D and trimming were derived from the DNA. In the table there are more than 85,000 clones, 84% of which are singletons. The J gene is TRBJ2-3, the V gene TRBV13; 14 nucleotides match TRBD2. This sequence was found in a woman aged 60 to 75 with acute or convalescent COVID-19. Sequencing input: peripheral blood. The CDR3 nucleotides are TGTGCCAGCAGCTTAGTGGGACTAGCGGGGGTCACAGATACGCAGTATTTT. It specifies CASSLVGLAGVTDTQYF.